This is a list of T cell receptor beta chains from one sample in a study of blood T cell repertoires in COVID-19. Clones were read by immunoSEQ multiplex PCR, and TCRdb kept only the in-frame ones, dropping some. The data hold around 300,000 clones, with about 90% observed a single time. The sample consisted of PBMCs or T cells enriched from blood (not recorded which). The receptors here all came from a woman in her sixties or seventies who had recovered from COVID-19. Each CDR3 is given with its conserved first and last residue. D genes are given only for firm matches. A row's size may be missing; if present it is once, few, many or a size class.

abundance,v_gene,d_gene,j_gene,CDR3aa,CDR3nt
.,TRBV13,.,TRBJ2-7,CASSFSQANKGSYEQYF,TGTGCCAGCAGCTTCTCACAGGCTAATAAAGGCTCCTACGAGCAGTACTTC
.,TRBV12-3/TRBV12-4,.,TRBJ2-7,CASSKTTTYEQYF,TGTGCCAGCAGTAAGACTACCACCTACGAGCAGTACTTC
.,TRBV28,.,TRBJ1-2,CASRSANYGYTF,TGTGCCAGCAGATCAGCTAACTATGGCTACACCTTC
.,TRBV30,.,TRBJ1-4,CAWSAGAGTNEKLFF,TGTGCCTGGAGTGCTGGGGCAGGAACTAATGAAAAACTGTTTTTT
.,TRBV27,.,TRBJ1-3,CATPGGTSGNTIYF,TGTGCCACCCCCGGGGGGACCTCTGGAAACACCATATATTTT
once,TRBV27,TRBD1,TRBJ1-4,CASSPGTGGQKLFF,TGTGCCAGCAGTCCCGGGACAGGGGGGCAAAAACTGTTTTTT
.,TRBV5-1,.,TRBJ1-3,CASSLDSAGNTIYF,TGCGCCAGCAGCTTGGACAGTGCAGGAAACACCATATATTTT
few,TRBV4-1,.,TRBJ2-1,CASSQGLRYNEQFF,TGCGCCAGCAGCCAAGGTTTGCGGTACAATGAGCAGTTCTTC
.,TRBV4-2,TRBD2,TRBJ2-7,CASSQEGVAGGWEQYF,TGTGCCAGCAGCCAAGAAGGAGTAGCGGGAGGGTGGGAGCAGTACTTC
once,TRBV6-4,TRBD2,TRBJ2-3,CASSVLAGSADTQYF,TGTGCCAGCAGTGTACTAGCGGGGAGTGCAGATACGCAGTATTTT
.,TRBV2,.,TRBJ1-2,CASSVGGRSYGYTF,TGTGCCAGCAGTGTGGGGGGGCGCAGCTATGGCTACACCTTC
.,TRBV12-5,.,TRBJ1-3,CASGPGGDGGSGNTIYF,TGTGCTAGTGGTCCGGGGGGAGACGGCGGCTCTGGAAACACCATATATTTT
.,TRBV5-5,.,TRBJ1-1,CASSSGEGLEAFF,TGTGCCAGCAGCTCGGGGGAGGGACTTGAAGCTTTCTTT
.,TRBV6-5,.,TRBJ2-1,CASSWTPNNEQFF,TGTGCCAGCAGTTGGACTCCTAACAATGAGCAGTTCTTC
once,TRBV6-5,.,TRBJ1-2,CASSYLSEGGYTF,TGTGCCAGCAGTTACCTCTCGGAGGGTGGCTACACCTTC
.,TRBV11-2,.,TRBJ1-6,CASSVGVGNSPLHF,TGTGCCAGCAGCGTCGGGGTGGGGAATTCACCCCTCCACTTT
.,TRBV7-2,TRBD1,TRBJ1-4,CASSSLDRELFF,TGTGCCAGCAGCTCCTTAGACAGGGAACTGTTTTTT
.,TRBV12-2,.,TRBJ2-1,CASRPGRVRGEQFF,TGTGCAAGTCGCCCCGGACGCGTTCGGGGGGAGCAGTTCTTC
.,TRBV7-6,TRBD1,TRBJ1-5,CASSLGGYRGSQPQHF,TGTGCCAGCAGCTTAGGAGGATACAGGGGAAGCCAGCCCCAGCATTTT
.,TRBV2,TRBD2,TRBJ2-5,CASSSWGGQETQYF,TGTGCCAGCAGTTCTTGGGGGGGTCAAGAGACCCAGTACTTC
.,TRBV4-1,.,TRBJ1-2,CASSQGRGQYGYTF,TGCGCCAGCAGCCAGGGGCGGGGCCAATATGGCTACACCTTC
.,TRBV5-1,TRBD1,TRBJ2-5,CASGPLTGVGETQYF,TGCGCCAGCGGCCCCCTAACAGGGGTCGGAGAGACCCAGTACTTC
.,TRBV9,.,TRBJ1-2,CASSPRDIYGYTF,TGTGCCAGCAGCCCTAGGGACATCTATGGCTACACCTTC
.,TRBV10-3,.,TRBJ2-6,CAISGTELVLGANVLTF,TGTGCCATCAGTGGGACAGAGCTGGTTTTAGGGGCCAACGTCCTGACTTTC
.,TRBV12-5,TRBD1,TRBJ1-1,CASGLVWKDRGEAFF,TGTGCTAGTGGTTTGGTGTGGAAGGACAGGGGTGAAGCTTTCTTT
.,TRBV3-1/TRBV3-2,TRBD1,TRBJ1-3,CASSQDGAGGRNTIYF,TGTGCCAGCAGCCAAGATGGGGCAGGGGGACGAAACACCATATATTTT
.,TRBV7-5,.,TRBJ1-5,CARSLTDRGNQPQHF,TGTGCCAGAAGCTTAACCGACAGAGGCAATCAGCCCCAGCATTTT
.,TRBV30,TRBD2,TRBJ2-3,CASPGGGSDTQYF,TGTGCCTCCCCGGGGGGAGGGTCAGATACGCAGTATTTT
.,TRBV5-1,TRBD1,TRBJ1-4,CASSVQGQGEKLFF,TGCGCCAGCAGCGTACAGGGGCAGGGTGAAAAACTGTTTTTT
.,TRBV3-1/TRBV3-2,TRBD2,TRBJ2-3,CASSPIAGARTDTQYF,TGTGCCAGCAGCCCAATAGCGGGGGCTCGCACAGATACGCAGTATTTT
.,TRBV5-3,TRBD2,TRBJ2-2,CARSPEGLAGAANTGELFF,TGTGCCAGAAGCCCGGAGGGACTAGCGGGGGCCGCGAACACCGGGGAGCTGTTTTTT
.,TRBV3-1/TRBV3-2,TRBD1,TRBJ1-2,CASSLDTQGAGGYTF,TGTGCCAGCAGCCTAGATACACAGGGGGCCGGTGGCTACACCTTC
once,TRBV10-3,TRBD1,TRBJ2-1,CAISERDRANEQFF,TGTGCCATCAGTGAGCGGGACAGGGCCAATGAGCAGTTCTTC
.,TRBV5-1,TRBD1,TRBJ1-2,CASSLVGTGGAGYGYTF,TGCGCCAGCAGCTTGGTGGGGACAGGGGGCGCCGGCTATGGCTACACCTTC
.,TRBV28,TRBD1,TRBJ2-5,CASSFLGQGYQETQYF,TGTGCCAGCAGTTTTTTAGGACAGGGATATCAAGAGACCCAGTACTTC
.,TRBV2,.,TRBJ1-2,CASTRGYGYTF,TGTGCCAGCACGCGGGGGTACGGCTACACCTTC
.,TRBV5-8,.,TRBJ2-5,CASFRGETQYF,TGTGCCAGCTTTCGAGGGGAGACCCAGTACTTC
.,TRBV20-1,.,TRBJ1-3,CSASRGDTIYF,TGCAGTGCTTCCAGGGGTGACACCATATATTTT
.,TRBV28,TRBD2,TRBJ2-3,CASSVPGGGTDTQYF,TGTGCCAGCAGCGTCCCGGGGGGTGGGACAGATACGCAGTATTTT
.,TRBV29-1,.,TRBJ1-1,CSVGPIRDKNTEAFF,TGCAGCGTTGGACCCATCAGGGATAAGAACACTGAAGCTTTCTTT
.,TRBV27,.,TRBJ2-5,CASSFTRAQETQYF,TGTGCCAGCAGTTTTACCAGGGCCCAAGAGACCCAGTACTTC
.,TRBV19,.,TRBJ1-2,CASKQYYGYTF,TGTGCCAGTAAACAGTACTATGGCTACACCTTC
once,TRBV28,TRBD1,TRBJ2-7,CASSTAGTGELEQYF,TGTGCCAGCAGTACCGCCGGGACAGGGGAGCTCGAGCAGTACTTC
.,TRBV28,.,TRBJ1-4,CASSPYRDGEKLFF,TGTGCCAGCAGTCCCTACAGGGATGGTGAAAAACTGTTTTTT